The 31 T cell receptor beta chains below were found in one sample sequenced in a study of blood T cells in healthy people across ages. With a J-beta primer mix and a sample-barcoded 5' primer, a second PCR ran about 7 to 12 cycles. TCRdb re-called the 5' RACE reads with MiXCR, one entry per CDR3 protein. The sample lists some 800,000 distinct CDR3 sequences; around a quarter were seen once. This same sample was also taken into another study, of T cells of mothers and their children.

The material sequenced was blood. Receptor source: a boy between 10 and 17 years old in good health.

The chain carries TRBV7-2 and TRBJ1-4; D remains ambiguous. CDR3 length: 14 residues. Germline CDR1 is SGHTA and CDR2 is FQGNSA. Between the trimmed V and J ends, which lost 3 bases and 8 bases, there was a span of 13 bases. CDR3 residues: CASSLALGSEKLFF. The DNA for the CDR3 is TGTGCCAGCAGCTTGGCCTTAGGAAGCGAAAAACTGTTTTTT.

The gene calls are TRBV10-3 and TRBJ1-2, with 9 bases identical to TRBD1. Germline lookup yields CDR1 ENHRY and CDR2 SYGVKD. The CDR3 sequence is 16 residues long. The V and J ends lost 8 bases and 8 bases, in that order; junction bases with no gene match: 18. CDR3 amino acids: CAIRTRGQGALGGYTF. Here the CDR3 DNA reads TGTGCCATCCGAACGAGGGGACAGGGAGCATTAGGGGGCTACACCTTC.

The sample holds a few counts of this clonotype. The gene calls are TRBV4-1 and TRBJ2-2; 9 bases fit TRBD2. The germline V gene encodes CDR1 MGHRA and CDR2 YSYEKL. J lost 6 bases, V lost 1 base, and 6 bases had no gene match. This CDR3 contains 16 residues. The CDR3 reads CASSQVAGGLSGELFF. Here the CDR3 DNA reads TGCGCCAGCAGCCAAGTGGCGGGAGGGCTCTCCGGGGAGCTGTTTTTT.

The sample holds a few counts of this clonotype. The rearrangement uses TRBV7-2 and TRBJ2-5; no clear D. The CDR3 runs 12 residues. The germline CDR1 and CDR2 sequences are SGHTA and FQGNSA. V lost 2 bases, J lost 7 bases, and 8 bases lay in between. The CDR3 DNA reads TGTGCCAGCAGCTTAAACCCCGGGACCCAGTACTTC. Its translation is CASSLNPGTQYF. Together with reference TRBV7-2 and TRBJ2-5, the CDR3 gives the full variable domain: GAGVSQSPSNKVTEKGKDVELRCDPISGHTALYWYRQSLGQGLEFLIYFQGNSAPDKSGLPSDRFSAERTGGSVSTLTIQRTQQEDSAVYLCASSLNPGTQYFGPGTRLLVL.

This CDR3 is CASSLQYAGGMNTEAFF. In nucleotides, the CDR3 is TGCGCCAGCAGCTTGCAGTATGCAGGCGGTATGAACACTGAAGCTTTCTTT. The J gene is TRBJ1-1, the V gene TRBV5-1; no clear D gene. Germline assignment: CDR1 SGHRS and CDR2 YFSETQ. The V and J ends lost 1 base and 0 bases respectively, with 16 bases between them. The CDR3 is 17 amino acids.

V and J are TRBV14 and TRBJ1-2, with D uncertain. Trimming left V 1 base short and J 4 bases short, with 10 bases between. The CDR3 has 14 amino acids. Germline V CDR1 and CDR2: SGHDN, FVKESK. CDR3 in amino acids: CASSQVASVYGYTF. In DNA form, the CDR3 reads TGTGCCAGCAGCCAAGTGGCTTCCGTCTATGGCTACACCTTC.

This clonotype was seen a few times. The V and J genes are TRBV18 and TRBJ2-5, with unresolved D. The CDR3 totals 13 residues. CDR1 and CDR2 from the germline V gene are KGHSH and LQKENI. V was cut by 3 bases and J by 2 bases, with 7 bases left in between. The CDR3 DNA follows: TGTGCCAGCTCACCGAACTTGCAAGAGACCCAGTACTTC. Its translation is CASSPNLQETQYF.

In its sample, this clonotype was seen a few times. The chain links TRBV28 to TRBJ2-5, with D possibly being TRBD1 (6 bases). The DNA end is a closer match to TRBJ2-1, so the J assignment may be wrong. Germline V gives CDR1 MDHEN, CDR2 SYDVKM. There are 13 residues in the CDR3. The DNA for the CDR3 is TGTGCCAGCCAGGGGCCTAGGCACAATGAGCAGTTCTTC. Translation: CASQGPRHNEQFF.

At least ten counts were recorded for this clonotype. The DNA of the CDR3 is TGCAGCGTCGACCGGCTGGTGAATGAGCAGTTCTTC. This gives the protein CSVDRLVNEQFF. The V call is TRBV29-1, the J call TRBJ2-1; D is unclear. Trimming took off 6 bases at V and 7 bases at J, with 13 bases between the two ends. This CDR3 is built from 12 residues. Germline V gives CDR1 SQVTM, CDR2 ANQGSEA.

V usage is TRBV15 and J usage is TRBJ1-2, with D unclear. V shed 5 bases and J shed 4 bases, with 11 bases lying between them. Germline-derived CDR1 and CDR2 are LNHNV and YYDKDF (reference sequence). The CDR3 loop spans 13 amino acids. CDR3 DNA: TGTGCCACCAGCTTAGACATTGGCTATGGCTACACCTTC. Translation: CATSLDIGYGYTF.

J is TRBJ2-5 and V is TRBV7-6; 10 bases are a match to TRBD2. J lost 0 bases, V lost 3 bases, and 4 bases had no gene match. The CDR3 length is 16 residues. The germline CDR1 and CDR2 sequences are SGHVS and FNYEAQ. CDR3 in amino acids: CASSFKAGGYQETQYF. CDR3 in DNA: TGTGCCAGCAGCTTCAAAGCGGGAGGGTACCAAGAGACCCAGTACTTC.

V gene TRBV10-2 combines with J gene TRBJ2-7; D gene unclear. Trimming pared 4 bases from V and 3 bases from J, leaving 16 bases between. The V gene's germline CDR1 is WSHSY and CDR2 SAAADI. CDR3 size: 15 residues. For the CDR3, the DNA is TGCGCCAGCAGTGGACACCCCGACGGAGTCTACGAGCAGTACTTC. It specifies CASSGHPDGVYEQYF.

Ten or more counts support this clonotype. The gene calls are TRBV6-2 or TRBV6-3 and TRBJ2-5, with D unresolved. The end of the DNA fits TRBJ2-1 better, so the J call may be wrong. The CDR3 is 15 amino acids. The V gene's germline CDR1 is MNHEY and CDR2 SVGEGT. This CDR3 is CASSYSTFHGGEQFF. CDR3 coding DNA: TGTGCCAGCAGTTACTCGACGTTTCATGGCGGTGAGCAGTTCTTC.

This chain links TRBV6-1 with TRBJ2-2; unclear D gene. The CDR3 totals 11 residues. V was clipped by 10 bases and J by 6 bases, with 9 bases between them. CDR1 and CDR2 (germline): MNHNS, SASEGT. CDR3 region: CAILRPGELFF. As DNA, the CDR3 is TGTGCCATATTACGGCCCGGGGAGCTGTTTTTT.

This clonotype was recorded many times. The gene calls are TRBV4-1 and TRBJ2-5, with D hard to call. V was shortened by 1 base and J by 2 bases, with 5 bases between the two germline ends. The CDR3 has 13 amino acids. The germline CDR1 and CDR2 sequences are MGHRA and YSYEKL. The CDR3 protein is CASSQGGQETQYF. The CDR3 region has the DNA TGCGCCAGCAGCCAAGGAGGTCAAGAGACCCAGTACTTC.

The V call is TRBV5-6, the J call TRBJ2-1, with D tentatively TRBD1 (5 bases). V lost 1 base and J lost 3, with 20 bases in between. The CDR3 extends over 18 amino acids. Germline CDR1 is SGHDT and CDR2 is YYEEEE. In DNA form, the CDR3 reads TGTGCCAGCAGCTTGATCTCGCAGGGCCCCCTCTTCTACAATGAGCAGTTCTTC. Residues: CASSLISQGPLFYNEQFF.

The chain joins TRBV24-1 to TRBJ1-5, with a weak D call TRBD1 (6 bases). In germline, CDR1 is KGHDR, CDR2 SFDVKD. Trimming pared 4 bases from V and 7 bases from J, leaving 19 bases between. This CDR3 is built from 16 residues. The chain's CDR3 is CATSDQTHRVCQPQHF. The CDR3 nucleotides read TGTGCCACCAGTGACCAAACCCACAGGGTTTGCCAGCCCCAGCATTTT.

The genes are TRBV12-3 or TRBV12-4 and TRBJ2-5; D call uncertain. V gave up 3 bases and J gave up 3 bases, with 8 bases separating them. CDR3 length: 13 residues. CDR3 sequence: CASSFWQEETQYF. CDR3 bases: TGTGCCAGCAGTTTTTGGCAGGAAGAGACCCAGTACTTC.

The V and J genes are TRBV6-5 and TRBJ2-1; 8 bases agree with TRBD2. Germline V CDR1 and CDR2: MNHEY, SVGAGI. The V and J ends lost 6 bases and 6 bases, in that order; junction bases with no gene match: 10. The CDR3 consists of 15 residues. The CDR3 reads CASRRAGARRNEQFF. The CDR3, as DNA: TGTGCCAGCAGAAGAGCGGGAGCGCGACGCAATGAGCAGTTCTTC.

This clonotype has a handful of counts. The chain's CDR3 is CASSLGTGRDRGPYEQYF. Here the CDR3 DNA reads TGTGCCAGCAGCTTAGGAACCGGGCGGGACAGGGGTCCCTACGAGCAGTACTTC. This chain uses TRBV7-9 with TRBJ2-7; 10 bases match TRBD1. V trimming: 1 base; J trimming: 2 bases; junction bases outside the gene matches: 11. The germline CDR1 and CDR2 sequences are SEHNR and FQNEAQ (reference sequence). CDR3 size: 18 residues.

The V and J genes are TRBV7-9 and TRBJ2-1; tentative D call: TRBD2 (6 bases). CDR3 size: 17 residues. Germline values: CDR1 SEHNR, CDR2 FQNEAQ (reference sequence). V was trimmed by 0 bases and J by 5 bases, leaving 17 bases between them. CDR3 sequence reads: CASSLAEIAGPDNEQFF. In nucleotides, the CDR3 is TGTGCCAGCAGCTTAGCGGAGATCGCGGGGCCGGACAATGAGCAGTTCTTC.

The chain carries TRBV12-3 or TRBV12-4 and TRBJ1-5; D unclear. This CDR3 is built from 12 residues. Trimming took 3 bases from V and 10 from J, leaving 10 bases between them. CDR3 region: CASSFYLQPQHF. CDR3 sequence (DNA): TGTGCCAGCAGTTTTTACCTCCAACCCCAGCATTTT.

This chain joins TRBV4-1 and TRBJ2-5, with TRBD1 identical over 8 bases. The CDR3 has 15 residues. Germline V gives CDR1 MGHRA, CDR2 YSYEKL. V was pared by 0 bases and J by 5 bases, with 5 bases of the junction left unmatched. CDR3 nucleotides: TGCGCCAGCAGCCAAGAGGGCAGGGGGCCCGAGACCCAGTACTTC. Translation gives CASSQEGRGPETQYF.

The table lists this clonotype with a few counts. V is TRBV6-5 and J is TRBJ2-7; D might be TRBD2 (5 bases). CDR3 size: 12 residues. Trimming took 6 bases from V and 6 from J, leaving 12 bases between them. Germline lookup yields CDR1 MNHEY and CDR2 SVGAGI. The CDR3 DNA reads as TGTGCCAGCAGAACCCGGAGGCGCGAGCAGTACTTC. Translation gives CASRTRRREQYF.

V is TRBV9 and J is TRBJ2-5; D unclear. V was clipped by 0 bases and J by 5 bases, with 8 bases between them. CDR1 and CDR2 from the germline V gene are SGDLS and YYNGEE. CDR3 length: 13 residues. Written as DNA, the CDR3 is TGTGCCAGCAGCGTAGCCTTCGAGGAGACCCAGTACTTC. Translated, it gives CASSVAFEETQYF.

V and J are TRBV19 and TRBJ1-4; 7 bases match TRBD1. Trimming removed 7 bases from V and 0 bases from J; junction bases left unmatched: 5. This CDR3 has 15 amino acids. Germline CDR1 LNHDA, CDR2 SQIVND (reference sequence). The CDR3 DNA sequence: TGTGCCAGTACTATGGGACAGTCAACTAATGAAAAACTGTTTTTT. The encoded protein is CASTMGQSTNEKLFF.

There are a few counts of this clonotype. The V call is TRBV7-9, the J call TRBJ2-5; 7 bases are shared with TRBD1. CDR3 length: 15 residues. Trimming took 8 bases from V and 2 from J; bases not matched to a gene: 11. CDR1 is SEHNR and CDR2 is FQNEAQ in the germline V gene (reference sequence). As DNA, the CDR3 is TGTGCCAGCGTCCCCGCTGACAGGGAACAAGAGACCCAGTACTTC. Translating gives CASVPADREQETQYF.

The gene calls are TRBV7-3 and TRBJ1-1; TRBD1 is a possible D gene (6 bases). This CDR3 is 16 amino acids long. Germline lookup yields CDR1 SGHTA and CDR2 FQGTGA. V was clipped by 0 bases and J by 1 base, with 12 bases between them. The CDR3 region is CASSLTPGQSNTEAFF. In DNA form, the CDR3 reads TGTGCCAGCAGCTTAACCCCCGGACAGTCGAACACTGAAGCTTTCTTT.

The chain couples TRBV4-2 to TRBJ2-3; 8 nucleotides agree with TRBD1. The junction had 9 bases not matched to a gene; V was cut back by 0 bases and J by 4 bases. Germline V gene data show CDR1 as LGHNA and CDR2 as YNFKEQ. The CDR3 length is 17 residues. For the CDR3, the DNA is TGTGCCAGCAGCCAAGATCGACAGGGGAAGAGCGCAGATACGCAGTATTTT. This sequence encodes CASSQDRQGKSADTQYF.

The CDR3 loop reads CATSDPNAGQGYEQYF. In nucleotides, the CDR3 is TGTGCCACCAGTGACCCCAATGCGGGACAGGGGTACGAGCAGTACTTC. The gene calls are TRBV24-1 and TRBJ2-5; 10 nucleotides align to TRBD1. Near its end, the DNA agrees better with TRBJ2-7, so the J call may be wrong. From germline, CDR1 is KGHDR and CDR2 SFDVKD. This CDR3 region has 16 residues.

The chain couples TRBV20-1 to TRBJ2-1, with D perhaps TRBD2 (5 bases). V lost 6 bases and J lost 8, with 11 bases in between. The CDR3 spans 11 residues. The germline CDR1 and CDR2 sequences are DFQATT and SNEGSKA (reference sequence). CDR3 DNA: TGCAGTGCCGTGGGAGCCGATGAGCAGTTCTTC. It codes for CSAVGADEQFF.